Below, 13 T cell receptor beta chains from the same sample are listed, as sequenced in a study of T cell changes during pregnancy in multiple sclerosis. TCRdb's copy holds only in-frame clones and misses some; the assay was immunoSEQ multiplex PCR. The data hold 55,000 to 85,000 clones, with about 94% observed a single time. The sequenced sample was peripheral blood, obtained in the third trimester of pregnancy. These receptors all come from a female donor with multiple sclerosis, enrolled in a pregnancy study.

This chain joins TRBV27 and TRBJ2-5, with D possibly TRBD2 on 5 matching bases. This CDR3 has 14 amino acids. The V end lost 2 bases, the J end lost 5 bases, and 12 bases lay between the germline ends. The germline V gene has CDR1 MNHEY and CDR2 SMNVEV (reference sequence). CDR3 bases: TGTGCCAGCAGTTTAGGGCTAGGCGGGGAGACCCAGTACTTC. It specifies CASSLGLGGETQYF.

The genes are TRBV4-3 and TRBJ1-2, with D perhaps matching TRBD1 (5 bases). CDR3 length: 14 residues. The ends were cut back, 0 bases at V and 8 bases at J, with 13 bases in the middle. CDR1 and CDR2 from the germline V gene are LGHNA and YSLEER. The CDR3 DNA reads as TGCGCCAGCAGCCAAGATCAGGGAATGGAAGGCTACACCTTC. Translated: CASSQDQGMEGYTF.

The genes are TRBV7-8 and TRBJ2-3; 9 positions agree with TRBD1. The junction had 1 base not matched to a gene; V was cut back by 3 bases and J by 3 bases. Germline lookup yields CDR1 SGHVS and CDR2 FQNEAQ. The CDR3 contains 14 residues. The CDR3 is CASSFGTGTDTQYF. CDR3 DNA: TGTGCCAGCAGCTTCGGGACAGGGACAGATACGCAGTATTTT.

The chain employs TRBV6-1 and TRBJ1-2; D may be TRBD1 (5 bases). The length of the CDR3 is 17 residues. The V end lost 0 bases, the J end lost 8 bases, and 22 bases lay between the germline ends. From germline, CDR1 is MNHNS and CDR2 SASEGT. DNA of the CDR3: TGTGCCAGCAGTGAAGCGGTATCCGCCGGGGGGAGAAGAGGCTACACCTTC. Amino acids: CASSEAVSAGGRRGYTF.

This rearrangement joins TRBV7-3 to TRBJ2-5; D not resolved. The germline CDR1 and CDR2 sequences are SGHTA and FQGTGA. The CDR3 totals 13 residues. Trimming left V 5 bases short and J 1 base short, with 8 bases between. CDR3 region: CASSPRPQETQYF. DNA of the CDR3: TGTGCCAGCAGCCCCCGTCCCCAAGAGACCCAGTACTTC. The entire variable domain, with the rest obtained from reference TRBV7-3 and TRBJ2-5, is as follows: GAGVSQTPSNKVTEKGKYVELRCDPISGHTALYWYRQSLGQGPEFLIYFQGTGAADDSGLPNDRFFAVRPEGSVSTLKIQRTERGDSAVYLCASSPRPQETQYFGPGTRLLVL.

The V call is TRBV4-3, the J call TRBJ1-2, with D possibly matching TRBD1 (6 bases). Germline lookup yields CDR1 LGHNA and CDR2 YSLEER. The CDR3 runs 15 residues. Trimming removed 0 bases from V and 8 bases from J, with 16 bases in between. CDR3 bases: TGCGCCAGCAGCCAAGATGGAAACAGGGTAGAAGGCTACACCTTC. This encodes CASSQDGNRVEGYTF.

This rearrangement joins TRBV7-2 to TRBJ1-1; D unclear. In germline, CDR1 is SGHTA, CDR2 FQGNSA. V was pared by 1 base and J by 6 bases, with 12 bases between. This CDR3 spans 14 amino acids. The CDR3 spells CASSLEPILPEAFF. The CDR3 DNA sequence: TGTGCCAGCAGCTTAGAGCCTATCCTGCCTGAAGCTTTCTTT.

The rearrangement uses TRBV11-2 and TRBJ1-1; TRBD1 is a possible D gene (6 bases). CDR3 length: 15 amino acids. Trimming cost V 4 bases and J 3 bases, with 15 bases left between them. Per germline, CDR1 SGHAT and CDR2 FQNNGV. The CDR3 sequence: CASSSEDQGHTEAFF. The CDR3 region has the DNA TGTGCCAGCAGCTCGGAGGATCAGGGGCACACTGAAGCTTTCTTT.

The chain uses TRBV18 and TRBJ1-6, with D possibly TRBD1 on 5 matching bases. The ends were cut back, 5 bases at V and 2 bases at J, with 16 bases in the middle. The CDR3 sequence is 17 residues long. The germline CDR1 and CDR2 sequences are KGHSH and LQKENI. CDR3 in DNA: TGTGCCAGCTCATCACTTCAGGGTGGGACCTATAATTCACCCCTCCACTTT. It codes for CASSSLQGGTYNSPLHF.

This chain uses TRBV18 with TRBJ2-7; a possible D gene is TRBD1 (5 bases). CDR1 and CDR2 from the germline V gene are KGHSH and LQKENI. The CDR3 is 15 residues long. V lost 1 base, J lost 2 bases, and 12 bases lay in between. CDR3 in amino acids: CASSPLRDSTYEQYF. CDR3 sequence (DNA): TGTGCCAGCTCACCACTCCGCGACAGCACCTACGAGCAGTACTTC.

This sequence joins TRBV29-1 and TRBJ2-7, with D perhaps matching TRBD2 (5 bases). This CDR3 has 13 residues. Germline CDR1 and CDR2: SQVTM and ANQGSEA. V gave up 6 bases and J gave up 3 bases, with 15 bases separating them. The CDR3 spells CSVVLSVHYEQYF. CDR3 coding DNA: TGCAGCGTAGTACTTAGCGTCCACTACGAGCAGTACTTC.

Here the CDR3 reads CASSLRRTGEGGELFF. The CDR3 nucleotides read TGTGCCAGCAGCCTTCGACGGACAGGGGAGGGGGGGGAGCTGTTTTTT. V usage is TRBV7-3 and J usage is TRBJ2-2, with 9 nucleotides matching TRBD1. Germline lookup yields CDR1 SGHTA and CDR2 FQGTGA. This CDR3 has 16 amino acids. The V gene end was trimmed by 5 bases and the J gene end by 8 bases; junction bases not matched to a gene: 12. The whole variable domain, remainder taken from reference TRBV7-3 and TRBJ2-2, is GAGVSQTPSNKVTEKGKYVELRCDPISGHTALYWYRQSLGQGPEFLIYFQGTGAADDSGLPNDRFFAVRPEGSVSTLKIQRTERGDSAVYLCASSLRRTGEGGELFFGEGSRLTVL.

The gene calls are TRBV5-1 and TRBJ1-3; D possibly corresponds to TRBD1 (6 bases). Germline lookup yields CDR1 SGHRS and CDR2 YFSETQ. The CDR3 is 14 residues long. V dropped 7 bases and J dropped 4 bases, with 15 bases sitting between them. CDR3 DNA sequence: TGCGCCAGCCGCTCTAACAGGGCGGGAAACACCATATATTTT. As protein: CASRSNRAGNTIYF. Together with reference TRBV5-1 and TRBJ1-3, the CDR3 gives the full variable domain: KAGVTQTPRYLIKTRGQQVTLSCSPISGHRSVSWYQQTPGQGLQFLFEYFSETQRNKGNFPGRFSGRQFSNSRSEMNVSTLELGDSALYLCASRSNRAGNTIYFGEGSWLTVV.